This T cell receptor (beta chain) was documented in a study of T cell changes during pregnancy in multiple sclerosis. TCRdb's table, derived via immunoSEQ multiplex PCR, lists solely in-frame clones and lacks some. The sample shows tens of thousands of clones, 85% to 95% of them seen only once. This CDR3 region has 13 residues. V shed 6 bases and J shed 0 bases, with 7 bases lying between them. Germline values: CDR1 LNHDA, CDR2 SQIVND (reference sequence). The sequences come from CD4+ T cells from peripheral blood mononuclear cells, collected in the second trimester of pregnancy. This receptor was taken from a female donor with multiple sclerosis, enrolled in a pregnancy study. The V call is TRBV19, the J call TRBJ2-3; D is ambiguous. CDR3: CASSFQSTDTQYF. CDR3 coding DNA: TGTGCCAGTAGCTTTCAGAGCACAGATACGCAGTATTTT.